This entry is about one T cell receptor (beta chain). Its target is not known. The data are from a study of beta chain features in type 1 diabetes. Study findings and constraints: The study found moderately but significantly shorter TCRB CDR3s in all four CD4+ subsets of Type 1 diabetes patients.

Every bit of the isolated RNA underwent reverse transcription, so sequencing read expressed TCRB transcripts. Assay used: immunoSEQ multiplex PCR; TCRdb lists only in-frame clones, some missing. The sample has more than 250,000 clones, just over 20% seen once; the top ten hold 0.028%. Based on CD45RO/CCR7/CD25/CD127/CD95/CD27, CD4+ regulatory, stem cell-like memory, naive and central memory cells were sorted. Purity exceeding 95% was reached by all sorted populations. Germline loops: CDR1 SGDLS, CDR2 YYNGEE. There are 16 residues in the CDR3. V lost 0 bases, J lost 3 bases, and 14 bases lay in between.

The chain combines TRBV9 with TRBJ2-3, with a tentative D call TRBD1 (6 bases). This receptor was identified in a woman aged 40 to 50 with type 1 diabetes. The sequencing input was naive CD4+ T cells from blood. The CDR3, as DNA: TGTGCCAGCAGCGTAGCGGCAGGGGAACTTACAGATACGCAGTATTTT. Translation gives CASSVAAGELTDTQYF.